This entry concerns a single T cell receptor beta chain. The antigen remains unidentified. This CDR3 region has 13 residues. Germline V CDR1 and CDR2: GTSNPN, SVGIG (reference sequence). With 1 base removed from V and 4 bases from J, the gap between germline ends came to 8 bases. This entry belongs to a study of T cells in localized non-small cell lung cancer. Broader study findings: Since sequencing was restricted to only one region of the tumor, intratumor heterogeneity remains a possibility. There were a median 57 of the top 100 tumor clones appearing in adjacent lung.

The assay was immunoSEQ multiplex PCR, and TCRdb's table has in-frame clones only and misses some. The data show roughly 61,000 clones, roughly 76% seen once. The sample in question was PBMCs, obtained before any cancer treatment. The rearrangement joins TRBV30 to TRBJ1-3; perhaps TRBD1 as D (5 bases). The sequence was collected from a man between 40 and 70 years old with stage II lung adenocarcinoma. CDR3 bases: TGTGCCTGGAGTGAAGGGGCCGGAAACACCATATATTTT. Encoded protein: CAWSEGAGNTIYF.